These 18 T cell receptor beta chains came from one sample sequenced in a study of blood T cell repertoires in COVID-19. This table comes from immunoSEQ multiplex PCR, and its TCRdb copy is limited to in-frame clones, with some not included. The top ten hold 6% to 8.5% of the sample, which has about 210,000 clones, roughly 86% seen once. Specimen: peripheral blood. These receptors were collected from a woman between 50 and 59 years old with active or convalescent COVID-19.

The V and J genes are TRBV3-1 (or the pseudogene TRBV3-2) and TRBJ2-7; weak D call: TRBD2 (5 bases). V lost 9 bases and J lost 3, with 15 bases in between. The CDR3 runs to 13 residues. Per germline, CDR1 LGHDT and CDR2 YNNKEL (reference sequence). The CDR3 coding sequence is TGTGCCAGTTCCACTAGAGACATCTACGAGCAGTACTTC. It codes for CASSTRDIYEQYF.

A single count supports this clone. The chain couples TRBV28 to TRBJ2-7, with TRBD1 identical over 8 bases. CDR1 and CDR2 (germline): MDHEN, SYDVKM. This CDR3 has 20 amino acids. Losses at the gene ends were 4 bases for V and 3 bases for J; bases not matched to a gene: 23. CDR3 residues: CASSSIKIPTGGNRDYEQYV. In DNA, the CDR3 is TGTGCCAGCAGTTCAATAAAAATACCCACAGGGGGGAACCGGGACTACGAGCAGTACGTC.

This chain connects TRBV7-9 to TRBJ1-5, with D hard to call. This CDR3 has 12 amino acids. Looked up from germline, CDR1 is SEHNR and CDR2 is FQNEAQ (reference sequence). V was cut by 6 bases and J by 10 bases, with 13 bases left in between. The CDR3 protein is CASSRNPGPQHF. The CDR3 coding sequence is TGTGCCAGCAGTCGAAACCCGGGACCCCAGCATTTT.

Notes on this clone: Germline is not matched at one junction end, which may reflect a read error. The gene calls are TRBV5-1 and TRBJ1-2, with D tentatively TRBD1 (6 bases). CDR3 length: 15 residues. In germline, CDR1 is SGHRS, CDR2 YFSETQ. The CDR3 sequence is CARSRGGAEDYGYTF. In nucleotides, the CDR3 is TGCGCCCGCAGCCGCGGGGGGGCGGAGGACTATGGCTACACCTTC.

Remarks on this clone: This sample includes further DNA sequences coding for the same CDR3. The V call is TRBV27, the J call TRBJ2-3, with D hard to call. The CDR3 contains 13 residues. Deletions cut 0 bases from V and 4 bases from J, with 5 bases between. CDR1 is MNHEY and CDR2 is SMNVEV in the germline V gene (reference sequence). CDR3 nucleotides: TGTGCCAGCAGTTTATCGCGGCCAGATACGCAGTATTTT. Protein: CASSLSRPDTQYF.

V and J are TRBV6-1 and TRBJ1-2; perhaps TRBD1 as D (6 bases). The CDR3 consists of 17 residues. Trimming shortened V by 2 bases and J by 2 bases, and 18 bases separated the two germline ends. The germline V gene encodes CDR1 MNHNS and CDR2 SASEGT. As DNA, the CDR3 is TGTGCCAGCAGTGAATGGGCAGGGGTCTCCCTAAACTATGGCTACACCTTC. This codes for CASSEWAGVSLNYGYTF.

The chain is built from TRBV5-1 and TRBJ2-6, with no clear D. Germline lookup yields CDR1 SGHRS and CDR2 YFSETQ. The CDR3 spans 15 residues. V was pared by 0 bases and J by 1 base, with 5 bases between. The CDR3 DNA follows: TGCGCCAGCAGCTTGGTCGGGTCTGGGGCCAACGTCCTGACTTTC. Translation gives CASSLVGSGANVLTF.

This sequence joins TRBV11-2 and TRBJ1-2, with 12 bases matching TRBD1. Germline trimming cut 2 bases from V and 8 bases from J; bases unmatched to any gene: 9. This CDR3 is 16 amino acids long. The germline gives CDR1 SGHAT, CDR2 FQNNGV. CDR3 sequence: CASSLIGTGGVEGYTF. The CDR3 nucleotides are TGTGCCAGCAGCTTAATTGGGACAGGGGGCGTCGAGGGCTACACCTTC.

The chain is built from TRBV6-1 and TRBJ1-3; weak D call: TRBD1 (5 bases). CDR1 is MNHNS and CDR2 is SASEGT in the germline V gene. Deletions cut 2 bases from V and 0 bases from J, with 11 bases between. CDR3 size: 16 residues. The CDR3 coding sequence is TGTGCCAGCAGTGAAACCGGACACAACTCTGGAAACACCATATATTTT. It is translated as CASSETGHNSGNTIYF.

Here the CDR3 DNA reads TGTGCCAGCAGTTACTCGGGAGCAAGGGCCAACGTCCTGACTTTC. This codes for CASSYSGARANVLTF. V gene TRBV6-5 combines with J gene TRBJ2-6; D perhaps matches TRBD2 (5 bases). V was trimmed by 0 bases and J by 5 bases, leaving 8 bases between them. The CDR3 runs 15 residues. CDR1 is MNHEY, CDR2 SVGAGI, per germline.

CDR3 in amino acids: CASSRTSGITDTQYF. Here the CDR3 DNA reads TGTGCCAGCAGCCGGACTAGCGGGATCACAGATACGCAGTATTTT. This chain uses TRBV11-2 with TRBJ2-3; 12 bases are a match to TRBD2. Germline trimming cut 5 bases from V and 2 bases from J; bases unmatched to any gene: 2. The CDR3 is 15 amino acids. CDR1 is SGHAT, CDR2 FQNNGV, per germline.

V gene TRBV27 combines with J gene TRBJ2-1; 7 bases fit TRBD2. V lost 5 bases and J lost 8; bases outside the gene matches: 12. Germline CDR1 and CDR2: MNHEY and SMNVEV (reference sequence). The CDR3 spans 15 residues. The CDR3 DNA reads as TGTGCCAGCAGTCTTACGGGACTAATAGCGTATGAGCAGTTCTTC. Translation gives CASSLTGLIAYEQFF.

The CDR3 loop reads CASSGGSLVGNEQFF. The CDR3 DNA reads as TGCGCCAGCAGCGGGGGGAGTCTGGTGGGCAATGAGCAGTTCTTC. The chain joins TRBV5-1 to TRBJ2-1, with a possible D match to TRBD2 (6 bases). V was cut by 4 bases and J by 6 bases, with 17 bases left in between. Germline CDR1 SGHRS, CDR2 YFSETQ. This CDR3 has 15 amino acids.

The chain employs TRBV6-5 and TRBJ1-1, with TRBD1 identical over 8 bases. J was trimmed by 2 bases and V by 4 bases; bases with no gene match: 3. Germline V lookup: CDR1 MNHEY, CDR2 SVGAGI. The CDR3 is 14 amino acids. CDR3 amino acids: CASSSGQENTEAFF. CDR3 nucleotides: TGTGCCAGCAGTTCGGGACAGGAAAACACTGAAGCTTTCTTT.

The chain recombines TRBV5-1 with TRBJ1-5; possibly TRBD1 for D (6 bases). This CDR3 region has 14 residues. V was pared by 4 bases and J by 5 bases, with 13 bases between. The germline gives CDR1 SGHRS, CDR2 YFSETQ. The CDR3 spells CASSPDSLDQPQHF. Here the CDR3 DNA reads TGCGCCAGCAGCCCGGACAGTCTCGATCAGCCCCAGCATTTT.

In its sample, this clone was seen a few times. The chain is built from TRBV24-1 and TRBJ2-6; D remains ambiguous. The V and J ends lost 12 bases and 2 bases respectively, with 13 bases between them. Germline CDR1 is KGHDR and CDR2 is SFDVKD. The CDR3 runs 14 residues. CDR3 sequence reads: CAPAAAAGANVLTF. CDR3 coding DNA: TGTGCCCCCGCTGCGGCTGCTGGGGCCAACGTCCTGACTTTC.

The V gene is TRBV29-1, the J gene TRBJ2-1; D may be TRBD2 (7 bases). The CDR3 loop spans 13 amino acids. Germline V gene lookup returns CDR1 SQVTM and CDR2 ANQGSEA. V lost 2 bases, J lost 7 bases, and 12 bases lay in between. DNA of the CDR3: TGCAGCGTTGAAAGGGGGAGGGGGAATGAGCAGTTCTTC. This translates into CSVERGRGNEQFF.

This clone was observed a few times. The chain carries TRBV3-1 (or the pseudogene TRBV3-2) and TRBJ1-1; D is ambiguous. The germline gives CDR1 LGHDT, CDR2 YNNKEL (reference sequence). The V end was cut by 1 base, the J end by 3 bases, with 9 bases between. This CDR3 is 14 amino acids long. CDR3 nucleotides: TGTGCCAGCAGCCAAGCCTGGGGAGACACTGAAGCTTTCTTT. Its protein product is CASSQAWGDTEAFF.